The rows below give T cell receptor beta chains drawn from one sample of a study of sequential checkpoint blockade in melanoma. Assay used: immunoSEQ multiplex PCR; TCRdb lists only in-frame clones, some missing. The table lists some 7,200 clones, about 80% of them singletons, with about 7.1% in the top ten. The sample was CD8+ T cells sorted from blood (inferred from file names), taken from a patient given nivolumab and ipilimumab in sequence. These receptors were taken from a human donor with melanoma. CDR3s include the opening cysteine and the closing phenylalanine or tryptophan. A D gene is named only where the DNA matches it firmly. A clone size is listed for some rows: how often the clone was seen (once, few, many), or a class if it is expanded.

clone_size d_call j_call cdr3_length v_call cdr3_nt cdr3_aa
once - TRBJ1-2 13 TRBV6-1 TGTGCCAGCAGTGAAGGAACCGTCGGGGGCTACACCTTC CASSEGTVGGYTF
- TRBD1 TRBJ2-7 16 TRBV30 TGTGCCTGGAGTTCGAATAGGGGACAGGGGTTGATGGAGCAGTACTTC CAWSSNRGQGLMEQYF
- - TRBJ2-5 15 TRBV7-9 TGTGCCAGCAGCCCCCCCGGGACACAACAAGAGACCCAGTACTTC CASSPPGTQQETQYF
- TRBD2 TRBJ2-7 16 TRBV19 TGTGCCAGTAGTGCCTCACTAGCGGGAGAGATCCACGAGCAGTACTTC CASSASLAGEIHEQYF
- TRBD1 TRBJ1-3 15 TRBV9 TGTGCCAGCAGCAGCGGACAGGGGGGACCAAACACCATATATTTT CASSSGQGGPNTIYF
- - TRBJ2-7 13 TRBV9 TGTGCCAGCAGCGCGACTAGCTCCTACGAGCAGTACTTC CASSATSSYEQYF
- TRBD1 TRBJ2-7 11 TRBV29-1 TGCAGCGTCCGACAGGGCTTCGAGCAGTACTTC CSVRQGFEQYF
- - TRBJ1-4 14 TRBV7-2 TGTGCCAGCAGCTTCAGGGGTTTTGGCGAAAAACTGTTTTTT CASSFRGFGEKLFF
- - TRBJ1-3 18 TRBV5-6 TGTGCCAGCAGCTCGCTTCAGACAGGTGGTCACTCTGGAAACACCATATATTTT CASSSLQTGGHSGNTIYF
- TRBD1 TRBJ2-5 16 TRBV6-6 TGTGCCAGCAGTTACTGGGACAGGGGGGGTCAAGAGACCCAGTACTTC CASSYWDRGGQETQYF
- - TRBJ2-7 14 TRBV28 TGTGCCAGCAGCCTCCGGGACAAAACCTACGAGCAGTACTTC CASSLRDKTYEQYF
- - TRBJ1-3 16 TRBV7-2 TGTGCCAGCAGCTTAGTACAGGGTTTCCTTGGAAACACCATATATTTT CASSLVQGFLGNTIYF
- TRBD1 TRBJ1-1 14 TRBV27 TGTGCCAGCAGTCTCACGGGACAGGGTAGGGAAGCTTTCTTT CASSLTGQGREAFF
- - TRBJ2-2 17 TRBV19 TGTGCCAGTAGTATCCACCCCGGGAGACCGAACACCGGGGAGCTGTTTTTT CASSIHPGRPNTGELFF
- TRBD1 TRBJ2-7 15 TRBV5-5 TGTGCCAGCAGCCTACCGGGACAGGGATTGTACGAGCAGTACTTC CASSLPGQGLYEQYF
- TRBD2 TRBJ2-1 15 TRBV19 TGTGCCAGTACGACTAGCGGGAGAATGTACAATGAGCAGTTCTTC CASTTSGRMYNEQFF
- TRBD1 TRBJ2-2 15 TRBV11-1 TGTGCCAGCAGCGACTTCGGACAGGGGAACGGGGAGCTGTTTTTT CASSDFGQGNGELFF
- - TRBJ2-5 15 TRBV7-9 TGTGCCAGCAGCTTAGGACAGGACATACAAGAGACCCAGTACTTC CASSLGQDIQETQYF
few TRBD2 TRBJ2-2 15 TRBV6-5 TGTGCCAGCCGCTTTAGCGGGAGAGGAACCGGGGAGCTGTTTTTT CASRFSGRGTGELFF
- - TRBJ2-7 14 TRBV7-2 TGTGCCAGCACCGAGACAGTTAAGTCCTACGAGCAGTACTTC CASTETVKSYEQYF
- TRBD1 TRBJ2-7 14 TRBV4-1 TGCGCCAGCAGCCCACGGACAGGAGAATACGAGCAGTACTTC CASSPRTGEYEQYF
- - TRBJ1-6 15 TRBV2 TGTGCCAGCAGCGGATACGAAGGACTGAGTTCACCCCTCCACTTT CASSGYEGLSSPLHF
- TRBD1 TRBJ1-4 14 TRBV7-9 TGTGCCAGCAGAGGACAGGGGGCAGGCGAAAAACTGTTTTTT CASRGQGAGEKLFF
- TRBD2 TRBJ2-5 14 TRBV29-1 TGCAGCGTTGAAGCAGGGACTAGGGAGGAGACCCAGTACTTC CSVEAGTREETQYF
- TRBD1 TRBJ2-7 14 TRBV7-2 TGTGCCAGCAGTTGGGGGGACAGGGACTACGAGCAGTACTTC CASSWGDRDYEQYF